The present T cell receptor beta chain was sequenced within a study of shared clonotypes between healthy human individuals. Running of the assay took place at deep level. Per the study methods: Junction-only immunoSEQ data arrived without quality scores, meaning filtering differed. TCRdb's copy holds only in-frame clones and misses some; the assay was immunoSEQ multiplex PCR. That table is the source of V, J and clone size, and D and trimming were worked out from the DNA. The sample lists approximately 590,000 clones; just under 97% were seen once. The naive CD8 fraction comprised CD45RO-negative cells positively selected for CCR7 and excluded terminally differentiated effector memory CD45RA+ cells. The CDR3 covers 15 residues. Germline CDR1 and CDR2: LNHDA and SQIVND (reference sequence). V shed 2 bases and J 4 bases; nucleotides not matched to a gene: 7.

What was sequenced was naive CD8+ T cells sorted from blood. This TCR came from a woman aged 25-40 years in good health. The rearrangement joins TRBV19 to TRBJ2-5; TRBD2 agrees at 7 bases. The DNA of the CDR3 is TGTGCCAGTAGTATAACGTCAGGGAGGGGAGAGACCCAGTACTTC. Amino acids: CASSITSGRGETQYF.